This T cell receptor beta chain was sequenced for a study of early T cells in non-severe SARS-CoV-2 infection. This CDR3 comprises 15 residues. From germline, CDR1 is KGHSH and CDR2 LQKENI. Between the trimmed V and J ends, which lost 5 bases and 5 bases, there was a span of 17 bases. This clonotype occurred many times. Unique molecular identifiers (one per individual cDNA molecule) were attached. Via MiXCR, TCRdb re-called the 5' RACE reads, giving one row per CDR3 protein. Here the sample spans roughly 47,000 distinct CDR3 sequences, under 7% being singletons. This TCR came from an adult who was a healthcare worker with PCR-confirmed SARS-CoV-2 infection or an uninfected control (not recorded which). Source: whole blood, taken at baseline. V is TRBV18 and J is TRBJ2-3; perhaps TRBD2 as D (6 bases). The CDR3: CASSATSGAKDTQYF. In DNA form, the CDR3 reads TGTGCCAGCTCAGCCACGTCGGGAGCCAAAGATACGCAGTATTTT.